This TCR beta chain comes out of a study of T cells in women clearing cervical HPV infection. Study context: With HLA typing for only a few women, HLA confounding remains possible.

Points on this clone: What it recognizes is unknown. Sequencing ends 3 residues short of the CDR3 end; the germline J gene provides the rest.

Points from the study as a whole: Combining TCR richness with V gene abundances gave approximately 0.84 AUC. Each sample's T-cell count was unknown, possibly confounding richness. TRBV6-7 relative abundance averaged 0.11% in cases and more than 0.15% in controls.

Clones were sequenced by immunoSEQ multiplex PCR, and TCRdb holds only the in-frame ones, with some missing. The sample table includes under 25,000 clones. Germline CDR1 and CDR2: SGHAT and FQNNGV. Trimming removed 1 base from V and 5 bases from J, with 11 bases in between. This CDR3 comprises 14 residues. The specimen sequenced was blood buffy coat. The receptor comes from a woman between 18 and 70 years old with a cervical HPV16 infection that either progressed to CIN3+ or cleared (not recorded which). This sequence joins TRBV11-2 and TRBJ2-5; D ambiguous. CDR3 region: CASSLAGPAETQYF. The DNA read from the CDR3 is TGTGCCAGCAGCTTAGCTGGTCCAGCGGAGACC.